This is a list of T cell receptor beta chains from one sample in a study of shared clonotypes between healthy human individuals. The protocol was immunoSEQ multiplex PCR, while the TCRdb copy is restricted to in-frame clones and leaves out a portion. The table records 70,000 to 95,000 clones, 50% to 70% of them present only once. The sequenced material came from memory CD8+ T cells sorted from blood. All receptors derive from a man aged 25 to 40 in good health. CDR3s include the opening cysteine and the closing phenylalanine or tryptophan. The order of the fields is clone size, D gene, V gene, J gene, CDR3 DNA, CDR3 protein. A D gene is named only where the DNA matches it firmly. Only part of the rows carry a size: once, few, many, or a class if the clone is expanded.

>.|TRBD1|TRBV7-6|TRBJ2-7
TGTGCCAGCAGCGGTGCCGGGACAGCTAGCTCCTACGAGCAGTACTTC
CASSGAGTASSYEQYF
>few|TRBD2|TRBV6-4|TRBJ2-1
TGTGCCAGCAGTGACTCAGGACTAGCGGGCGGGAATGAGCAGTTCTTC
CASSDSGLAGGNEQFF
>.|.|TRBV6-5|TRBJ1-1
TGTGCCAGCAGCTTAAATCAGGGTGGCACTGAAGCTTTCTTT
CASSLNQGGTEAFF
>.|TRBD1|TRBV5-1|TRBJ1-3
TGCGCCAGCAGCGGCGGGACAGGGCTATCTGGAAACACCATATATTTT
CASSGGTGLSGNTIYF
>.|TRBD1|TRBV7-7|TRBJ2-1
TGTGCTAGCAGCAAACAGGGGATTGGTGTTAATGAGCAGTTCTTC
CASSKQGIGVNEQFF
>.|.|TRBV28|TRBJ2-1
TGTGCCAGCAGTTTGATGGGGGCTCTTGGTGAGCAGTTCTTC
CASSLMGALGEQFF
>.|TRBD1|TRBV2|TRBJ1-5
TGTGCCAGCAGTCGACACCCGACAGGGGGCAGAAGCAATCAGCCCCAGCATTTT
CASSRHPTGGRSNQPQHF
>few|TRBD1|TRBV4-1|TRBJ1-5
TGCGCCAGCAGCCAAGATACAGGGGACAATCAGCCCCAGCATTTT
CASSQDTGDNQPQHF
>once|TRBD1|TRBV7-2|TRBJ1-5
TGTGCCAGCAGCTCCGGACAGGGCAATAATCAGCCCCAGCATTTT
CASSSGQGNNQPQHF
>many|.|TRBV27|TRBJ2-6
TGTGCCAGCAGTTTATTGGGACATACCGGGGCCAACGTCCTGACTTTC
CASSLLGHTGANVLTF
>.|TRBD1|TRBV10-1|TRBJ2-3
TGCGCCAGCAGTGTTGGGGACAGTATCACAGATACGCAGTATTTT
CASSVGDSITDTQYF
>.|.|TRBV5-6|TRBJ2-7
TGTGCCAGCAGCTTACGTAGCTACGAGCAGTACTTC
CASSLRSYEQYF
>.|TRBD1|TRBV29-1|TRBJ1-2
TGCAGCGCCTCGGCGACAGGGGGCGATGGCTACACCTTC
CSASATGGDGYTF
>.|.|TRBV6-5|TRBJ1-2
TGTGCCAGCAGAGGGACTAACTATGGCTACACCTTC
CASRGTNYGYTF
>many|.|TRBV21-1|TRBJ2-5
TGTGCCAGCAGCAAAGAGACCCAGTACTTC
CASSKETQYF
>once|TRBD2|TRBV28|TRBJ2-3
TGTGCCAGCAGTTTTCCCGGACTAGTCGGGGGCACAGATACGCAGTATTTT
CASSFPGLVGGTDTQYF
>.|.|TRBV9|TRBJ2-5
TGTGCCAGCAGCGTAGGCCACCACCAAGAGACCCAGTACTTC
CASSVGHHQETQYF
>.|TRBD1|TRBV7-2|TRBJ2-7
TGTGCCAGCACCTTGACAGGGGACCCTACCTACGAGCAGTACTTC
CASTLTGDPTYEQYF
>many|TRBD1|TRBV7-9|TRBJ1-2
TGTGCCAGCAGCGGGAGATCCAGGGGGATTGGCGGCTACACCTTC
CASSGRSRGIGGYTF
>.|.|TRBV28|TRBJ2-4
TGTGCCAGCAGTTTTACGGGGGGCGGTGCCAAAAACATTCAGTACTTC
CASSFTGGGAKNIQYF
>.|.|TRBV6-6|TRBJ2-1
TGTGCCAGCAGCCCTTATAGGAACGGTTACAATGAGCAGTTCTTC
CASSPYRNGYNEQFF
>.|TRBD2|TRBV5-1|TRBJ2-3
TGCGCCAGCAGTCTCTATCCTAGCGGGACCACAGATACGCAGTATTTT
CASSLYPSGTTDTQYF
>.|.|TRBV19|TRBJ2-3
TGTGCCAGTAGTATTGCTGGTCGAGATACGCAGTATTTT
CASSIAGRDTQYF
>.|.|TRBV30|TRBJ2-7
TGTGCCTGGAGTAGGGAGAACTCCTACGAGCAGTACTTC
CAWSRENSYEQYF
>few|.|TRBV30|TRBJ1-2
TGTGCCTGGAACGACGACAGAGGCTATGGCTACACCTTC
CAWNDDRGYGYTF
>.|.|TRBV7-9|TRBJ2-1
TGTGCCAGCAGCTCCCGTGAGGGGCTGCCTTCGTACAATGAGCAGTTCTTC
CASSSREGLPSYNEQFF